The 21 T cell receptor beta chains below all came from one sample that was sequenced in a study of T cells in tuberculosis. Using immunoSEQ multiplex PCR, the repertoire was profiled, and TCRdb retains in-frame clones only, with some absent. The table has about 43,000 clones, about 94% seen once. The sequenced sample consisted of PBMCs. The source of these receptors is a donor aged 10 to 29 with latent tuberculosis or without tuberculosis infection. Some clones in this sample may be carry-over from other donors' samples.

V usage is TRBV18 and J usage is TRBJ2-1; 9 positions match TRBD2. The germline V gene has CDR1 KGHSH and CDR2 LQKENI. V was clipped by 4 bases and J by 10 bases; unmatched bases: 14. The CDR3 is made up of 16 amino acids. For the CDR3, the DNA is TGTGCCAGCTCACGGGGTAGCGGGAGCGCCAATAGAGAGCAGTTCTTC. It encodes CASSRGSGSANREQFF.

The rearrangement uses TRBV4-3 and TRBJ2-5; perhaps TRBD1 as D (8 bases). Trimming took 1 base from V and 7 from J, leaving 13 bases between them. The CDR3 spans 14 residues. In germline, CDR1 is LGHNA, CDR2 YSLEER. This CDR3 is CASSQVHRGGTQYF. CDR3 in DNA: TGCGCCAGCAGCCAAGTTCACAGGGGGGGGACCCAGTACTTC.

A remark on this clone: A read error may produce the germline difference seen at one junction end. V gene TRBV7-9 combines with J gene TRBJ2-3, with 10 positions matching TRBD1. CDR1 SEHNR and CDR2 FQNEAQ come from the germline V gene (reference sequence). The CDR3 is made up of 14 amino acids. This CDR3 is CASSLGQGAPFYVF. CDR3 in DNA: TGTGCCAGCAGCTTAGGACAGGGGGCCCCGTTTTACGTTTTT.

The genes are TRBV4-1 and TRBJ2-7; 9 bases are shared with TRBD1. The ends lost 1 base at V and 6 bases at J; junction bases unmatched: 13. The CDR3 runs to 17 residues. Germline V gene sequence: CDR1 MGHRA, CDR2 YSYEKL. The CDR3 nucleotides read TGCGCCAGCAGCCAAGGACACACCGGGACAGGGAATGGCGAGCAGTACTTC. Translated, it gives CASSQGHTGTGNGEQYF.

The CDR3 DNA sequence: TGTGCCAGCAGTTACTCCAGGAGGGGCACTGAAGCTTTCTTT. Its translation: CASSYSRRGTEAFF. This chain links TRBV6-6 with TRBJ1-1; maybe TRBD1 (5 bases). Germline assignment: CDR1 MNHNY and CDR2 SVGAGI (reference sequence). This CDR3 region has 14 residues. The V end lost 0 bases, the J end lost 4 bases, and 9 bases lay between the germline ends.

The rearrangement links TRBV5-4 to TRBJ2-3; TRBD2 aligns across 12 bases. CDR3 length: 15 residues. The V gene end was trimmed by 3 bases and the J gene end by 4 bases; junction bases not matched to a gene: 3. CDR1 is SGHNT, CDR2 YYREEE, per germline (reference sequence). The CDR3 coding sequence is TGTGCCAGCAGCTCCGGACTAGCGGGACCAGATACGCAGTATTTT. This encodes CASSSGLAGPDTQYF.

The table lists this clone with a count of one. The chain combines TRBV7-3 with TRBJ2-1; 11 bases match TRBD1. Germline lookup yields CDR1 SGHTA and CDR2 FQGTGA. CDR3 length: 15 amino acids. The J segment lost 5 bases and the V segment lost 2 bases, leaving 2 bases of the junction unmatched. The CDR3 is CASSLPGQGDNEQFF. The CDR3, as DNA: TGTGCCAGCAGCTTACCGGGACAGGGGGACAATGAGCAGTTCTTC.

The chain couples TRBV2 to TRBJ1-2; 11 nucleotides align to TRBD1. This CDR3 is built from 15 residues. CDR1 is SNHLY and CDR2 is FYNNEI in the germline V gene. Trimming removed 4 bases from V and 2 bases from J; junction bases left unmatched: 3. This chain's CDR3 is CASSVRTGGNYGYTF. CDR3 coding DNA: TGTGCCAGCAGTGTAAGGACAGGGGGCAACTATGGCTACACCTTC.

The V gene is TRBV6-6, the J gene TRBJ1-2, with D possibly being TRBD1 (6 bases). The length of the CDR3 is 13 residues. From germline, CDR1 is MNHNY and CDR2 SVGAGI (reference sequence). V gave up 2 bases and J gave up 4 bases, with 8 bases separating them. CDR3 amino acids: CASSYTGIYGYTF. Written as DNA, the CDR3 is TGTGCCAGCAGTTACACAGGGATCTATGGCTACACCTTC.

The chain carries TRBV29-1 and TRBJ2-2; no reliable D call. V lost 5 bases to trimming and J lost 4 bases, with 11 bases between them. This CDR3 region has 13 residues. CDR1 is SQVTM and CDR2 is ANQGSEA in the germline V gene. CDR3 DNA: TGCAGCGTTCGCCCAACCGGCACCGGGGAGCTGTTTTTT. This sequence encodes CSVRPTGTGELFF.

The CDR3 spells CASSLTGVGYTF. The DNA for the CDR3 is TGCGCCAGCAGCCTAACAGGCGTTGGCTACACCTTC. The gene calls are TRBV4-1 and TRBJ1-2; tentatively, D is TRBD1 (5 bases). The CDR3 covers 12 residues. With 4 bases removed from V and 7 bases from J, the gap between germline ends came to 10 bases. CDR1 and CDR2 (germline): MGHRA, YSYEKL.

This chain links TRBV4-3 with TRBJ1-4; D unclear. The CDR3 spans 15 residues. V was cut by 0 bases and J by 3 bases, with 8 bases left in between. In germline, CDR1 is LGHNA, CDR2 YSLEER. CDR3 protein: CASSQDNSPNEKLFF. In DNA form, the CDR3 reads TGCGCCAGCAGCCAAGATAACAGCCCTAATGAAAAACTGTTTTTT.

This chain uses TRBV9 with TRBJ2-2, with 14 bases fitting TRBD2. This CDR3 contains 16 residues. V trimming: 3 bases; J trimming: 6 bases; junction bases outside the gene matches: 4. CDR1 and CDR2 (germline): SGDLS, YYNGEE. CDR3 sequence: CASSERLAGGPGELFF. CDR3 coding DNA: TGTGCCAGCAGCGAACGACTAGCGGGAGGGCCCGGGGAGCTGTTTTTT.

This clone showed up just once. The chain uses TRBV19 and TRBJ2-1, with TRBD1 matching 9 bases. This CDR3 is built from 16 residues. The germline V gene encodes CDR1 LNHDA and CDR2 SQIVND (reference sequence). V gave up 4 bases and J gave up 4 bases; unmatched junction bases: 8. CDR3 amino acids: CASSSEGQGTYNEQFF. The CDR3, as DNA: TGTGCCAGTAGTAGCGAAGGACAGGGGACTTACAATGAGCAGTTCTTC.

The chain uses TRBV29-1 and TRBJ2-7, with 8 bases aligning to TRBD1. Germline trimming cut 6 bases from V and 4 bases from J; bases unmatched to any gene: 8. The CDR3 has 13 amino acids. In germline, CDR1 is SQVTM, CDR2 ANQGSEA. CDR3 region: CSVELTGVYEQYF. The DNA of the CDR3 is TGCAGCGTGGAGCTGACAGGGGTTTACGAGCAGTACTTC.

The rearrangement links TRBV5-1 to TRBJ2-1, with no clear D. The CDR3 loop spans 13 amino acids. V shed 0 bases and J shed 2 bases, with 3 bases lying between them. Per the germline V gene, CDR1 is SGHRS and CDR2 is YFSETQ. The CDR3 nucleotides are TGCGCCAGCAGCTTGGCCACCTACAATGAGCAGTTCTTC. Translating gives CASSLATYNEQFF.

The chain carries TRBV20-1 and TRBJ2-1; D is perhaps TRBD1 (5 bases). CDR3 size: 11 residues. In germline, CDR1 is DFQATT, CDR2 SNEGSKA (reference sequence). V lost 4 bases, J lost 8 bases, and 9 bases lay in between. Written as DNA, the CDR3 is TGCAGTGCTATAAGGGGCTATGAGCAGTTCTTC. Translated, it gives CSAIRGYEQFF.

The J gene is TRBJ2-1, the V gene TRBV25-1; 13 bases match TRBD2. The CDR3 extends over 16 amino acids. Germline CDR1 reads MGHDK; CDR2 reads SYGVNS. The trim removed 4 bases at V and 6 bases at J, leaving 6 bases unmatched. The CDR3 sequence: CASSGTSGRASNEQFF. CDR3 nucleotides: TGTGCCAGCAGTGGTACTAGCGGGAGGGCCAGCAATGAGCAGTTCTTC.

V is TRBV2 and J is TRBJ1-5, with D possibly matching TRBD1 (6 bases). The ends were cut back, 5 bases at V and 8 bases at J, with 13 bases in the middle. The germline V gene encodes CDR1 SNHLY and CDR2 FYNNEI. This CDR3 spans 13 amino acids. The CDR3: CASSRDMNEPQHF. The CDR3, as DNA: TGTGCCAGCAGTAGGGACATGAACGAGCCCCAGCATTTT.

This CDR3 is CASGLATRQTHKPLSGANVLTF. The DNA of the CDR3 is TGTGCTAGTGGTTTGGCAACAAGACAGACCCACAAGCCTCTCTCTGGGGCCAACGTCCTGACTTTC. The rearrangement joins TRBV12-5 to TRBJ2-6, with D maybe TRBD1 (5 bases). The CDR3 has 22 residues. Germline values: CDR1 LGHNT, CDR2 FRNRAP. V was pared by 1 base and J by 0 bases, with 25 bases between.

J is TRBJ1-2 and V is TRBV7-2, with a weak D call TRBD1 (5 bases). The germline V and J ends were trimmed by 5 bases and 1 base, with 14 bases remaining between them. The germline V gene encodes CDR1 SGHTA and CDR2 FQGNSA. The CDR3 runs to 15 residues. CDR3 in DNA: TGTGCCAGCAGCCCCCAGGGCCCAATTAACTATGGCTACACCTTC. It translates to CASSPQGPINYGYTF. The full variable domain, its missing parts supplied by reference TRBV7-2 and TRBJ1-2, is GAGVSQSPSNKVTEKGKDVELRCDPISGHTALYWYRQSLGQGLEFLIYFQGNSAPDKSGLPSDRFSAERTGGSVSTLTIQRTQQEDSAVYLCASSPQGPINYGYTFGSGTRLTVV.